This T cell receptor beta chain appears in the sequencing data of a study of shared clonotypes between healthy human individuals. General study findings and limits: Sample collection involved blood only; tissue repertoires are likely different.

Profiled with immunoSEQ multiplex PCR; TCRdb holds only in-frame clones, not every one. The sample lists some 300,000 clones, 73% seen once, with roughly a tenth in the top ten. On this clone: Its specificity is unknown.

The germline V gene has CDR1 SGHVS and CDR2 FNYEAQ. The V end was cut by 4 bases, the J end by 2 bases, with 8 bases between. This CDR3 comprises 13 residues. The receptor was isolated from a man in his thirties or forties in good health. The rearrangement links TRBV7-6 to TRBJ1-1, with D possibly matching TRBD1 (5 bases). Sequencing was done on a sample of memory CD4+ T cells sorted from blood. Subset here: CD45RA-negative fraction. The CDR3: CASSSDRNTEAFF. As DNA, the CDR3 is TGTGCCAGCAGCTCTGACAGAAACACTGAAGCTTTCTTT.